These T cell receptor beta chains were read from a single sample in a study of blood T cell repertoires in COVID-19. Sequencing was performed with immunoSEQ multiplex PCR; in TCRdb, only in-frame clones are kept and a portion is missing. The sample contains about 270,000 clones, around 81% of which appear only once. The sequenced sample consisted of peripheral blood. Receptors originate from a woman aged 55-69 years with active or convalescent COVID-19. CDR3s include the opening cysteine and the closing phenylalanine or tryptophan. Each record gives: CDR3 length, V gene, D gene, J gene, clone size, CDR3 protein, CDR3 DNA. D genes are given only for firm matches. Rows give clone size only sometimes, using once, few, many, or a class for an expanded clone.

CDR3 length: 13; V gene: TRBV27; D gene: -; J gene: TRBJ1-1; clone size: -; CDR3 protein: CASSFRGITEAFF; CDR3 DNA: TGTGCCAGCAGTTTTCGGGGTATAACTGAAGCTTTCTTT
CDR3 length: 16; V gene: TRBV5-4; D gene: TRBD1; J gene: TRBJ1-5; clone size: -; CDR3 protein: CASSLEPGGFDQPQHF; CDR3 DNA: TGTGCCAGCAGCTTGGAGCCAGGGGGCTTCGATCAGCCCCAGCATTTT
CDR3 length: 15; V gene: TRBV9; D gene: TRBD2; J gene: TRBJ2-3; clone size: -; CDR3 protein: CASSLRTSRTDTQYF; CDR3 DNA: TGTGCCAGCAGCCTGCGGACTAGCCGCACAGATACGCAGTATTTT
CDR3 length: 15; V gene: TRBV5-4; D gene: TRBD2; J gene: TRBJ2-5; clone size: -; CDR3 protein: CASSRGLAGVETQYF; CDR3 DNA: TGTGCCAGCAGCAGGGGACTAGCGGGGGTAGAGACCCAGTACTTC
CDR3 length: 14; V gene: TRBV6-6; D gene: TRBD1; J gene: TRBJ1-5; clone size: -; CDR3 protein: CASSSDRGGSDRHF; CDR3 DNA: TGTGCCAGCAGTTCGGACAGGGGTGGGTCGGACCGGCATTTT
CDR3 length: 16; V gene: TRBV19; D gene: -; J gene: TRBJ1-5; clone size: -; CDR3 protein: CASSNGHRGGYQPQHF; CDR3 DNA: TGTGCCAGTAGTAACGGACACCGGGGAGGATATCAGCCCCAGCATTTT
CDR3 length: 14; V gene: TRBV7-2; D gene: -; J gene: TRBJ2-5; clone size: -; CDR3 protein: CASSLIRSGETQYF; CDR3 DNA: TGTGCCAGCAGCTTAATCCGTTCCGGGGAGACCCAGTACTTC
CDR3 length: 15; V gene: TRBV7-2; D gene: TRBD2; J gene: TRBJ2-1; clone size: -; CDR3 protein: CASSLQRGAYNEQFF; CDR3 DNA: TGTGCCAGCAGCTTACAGCGGGGGGCCTACAATGAGCAGTTCTTC
CDR3 length: 16; V gene: TRBV7-8; D gene: -; J gene: TRBJ1-5; clone size: -; CDR3 protein: CASSPAGQFSNQPQHF; CDR3 DNA: TGTGCCAGCAGCCCCGCGGGGCAGTTTAGCAATCAGCCCCAGCATTTT
CDR3 length: 17; V gene: TRBV3-1/TRBV3-2; D gene: TRBD2; J gene: TRBJ2-3; clone size: -; CDR3 protein: CASSQDLAGDLTDTQYF; CDR3 DNA: TGTGCCAGCAGCCAAGATCTAGCGGGGGACCTCACAGATACGCAGTATTTT
CDR3 length: 12; V gene: TRBV7-9; D gene: TRBD1; J gene: TRBJ1-1; clone size: -; CDR3 protein: CASSSGTGNAFF; CDR3 DNA: TGTGCCAGCAGCTCCGGGACAGGGAACGCTTTCTTT
CDR3 length: 15; V gene: TRBV5-5; D gene: -; J gene: TRBJ1-2; clone size: -; CDR3 protein: CASSLPVGANYGYTF; CDR3 DNA: TGTGCCAGCAGCCTCCCGGTCGGAGCTAACTATGGCTACACCTTC
CDR3 length: 14; V gene: TRBV7-3; D gene: TRBD1; J gene: TRBJ2-3; clone size: -; CDR3 protein: CASSRTGGADTQYF; CDR3 DNA: TGTGCCAGCAGCCGGACAGGGGGCGCAGATACGCAGTATTTT
CDR3 length: 16; V gene: TRBV9; D gene: -; J gene: TRBJ2-5; clone size: -; CDR3 protein: CASSVDGLSFQETQYF; CDR3 DNA: TGTGCCAGCAGTGTCGACGGACTCTCATTCCAAGAGACCCAGTACTTC
CDR3 length: 14; V gene: TRBV6-5; D gene: TRBD1; J gene: TRBJ2-5; clone size: -; CDR3 protein: CASRKGQEQETQYF; CDR3 DNA: TGTGCCAGCAGGAAGGGACAGGAGCAAGAGACCCAGTACTTC
CDR3 length: 15; V gene: TRBV18; D gene: TRBD1; J gene: TRBJ2-3; clone size: -; CDR3 protein: CASSSSDRGSDTQYF; CDR3 DNA: TGTGCCAGCTCATCCTCGGACAGGGGATCAGATACGCAGTATTTT
CDR3 length: 19; V gene: TRBV7-9; D gene: TRBD1; J gene: TRBJ2-6; clone size: once; CDR3 protein: CASSSRTGAGGSGANVLTF; CDR3 DNA: TGTGCCAGCAGCTCCCGGACAGGGGCTGGGGGCTCTGGGGCCAACGTCCTGACTTTC
CDR3 length: 15; V gene: TRBV2; D gene: -; J gene: TRBJ1-5; clone size: once; CDR3 protein: CASSERVTSNQPQHF; CDR3 DNA: TGTGCCAGCAGTGAGCGGGTCACTAGCAATCAGCCCCAGCATTTT
CDR3 length: 16; V gene: TRBV4-1; D gene: TRBD1; J gene: TRBJ2-3; clone size: -; CDR3 protein: CASSQDGTGARDTQYF; CDR3 DNA: TGCGCCAGCAGCCAGGACGGGACAGGGGCAAGAGATACGCAGTATTTT
CDR3 length: 13; V gene: TRBV10-3; D gene: -; J gene: TRBJ1-5; clone size: few; CDR3 protein: CAISEVGAQPQHF; CDR3 DNA: TGTGCCATCAGTGAAGTGGGAGCTCAGCCCCAGCATTTT
CDR3 length: 13; V gene: TRBV3-1/TRBV3-2; D gene: -; J gene: TRBJ2-7; clone size: -; CDR3 protein: CASSPGVIYEQYF; CDR3 DNA: TGTGCCAGCAGCCCAGGGGTGATCTACGAGCAGTACTTC
CDR3 length: 16; V gene: TRBV7-3; D gene: TRBD1; J gene: TRBJ2-3; clone size: few; CDR3 protein: CASSLRFRGHSDTQYF; CDR3 DNA: TGTGCCAGCAGCTTACGGTTCAGGGGGCATTCAGATACGCAGTATTTT
CDR3 length: 16; V gene: TRBV6-1; D gene: -; J gene: TRBJ1-6; clone size: large; CDR3 protein: CASSEWGNPMGSPLHF; CDR3 DNA: TGTGCCAGCAGTGAATGGGGCAATCCCATGGGGTCACCCCTCCACTTT
CDR3 length: 14; V gene: TRBV10-3; D gene: -; J gene: TRBJ2-6; clone size: -; CDR3 protein: CAIKGPPGANVLTF; CDR3 DNA: TGTGCCATCAAGGGGCCACCTGGGGCCAACGTCCTGACTTTC
CDR3 length: 15; V gene: TRBV2; D gene: TRBD1; J gene: TRBJ1-4; clone size: -; CDR3 protein: CASTQRRTGFEKLFF; CDR3 DNA: TGTGCCAGCACCCAAAGGAGGACAGGGTTTGAAAAACTGTTTTTT
CDR3 length: 17; V gene: TRBV19; D gene: -; J gene: TRBJ1-5; clone size: few; CDR3 protein: CASSFFTGSYSNQPQHF; CDR3 DNA: TGTGCCAGTAGTTTCTTCACAGGCTCGTATAGCAATCAGCCCCAGCATTTT
CDR3 length: 14; V gene: TRBV20-1; D gene: TRBD1; J gene: TRBJ1-5; clone size: -; CDR3 protein: CSASRDSRGQPQHF; CDR3 DNA: TGCAGTGCTAGTAGAGATTCCAGGGGGCAGCCCCAGCATTTT
CDR3 length: 16; V gene: TRBV24-1; D gene: -; J gene: TRBJ2-5; clone size: -; CDR3 protein: CATSDSTLASQETQYF; CDR3 DNA: TGTGCCACCAGTGATTCGACTCTAGCTTCCCAAGAGACCCAGTACTTC
CDR3 length: 12; V gene: TRBV7-6; D gene: -; J gene: TRBJ1-3; clone size: -; CDR3 protein: CASSSRGDTIYF; CDR3 DNA: TGTGCCAGCAGCTCCCGGGGGGACACCATATATTTT
CDR3 length: 15; V gene: TRBV5-1; D gene: TRBD1; J gene: TRBJ1-6; clone size: -; CDR3 protein: CASSWTGLDDSPLHF; CDR3 DNA: TGCGCCAGCAGCTGGACAGGGTTAGACGATTCACCCCTCCACTTT
CDR3 length: 14; V gene: TRBV11-1; D gene: TRBD1; J gene: TRBJ1-2; clone size: -; CDR3 protein: CASSFGDRDYGYTF; CDR3 DNA: TGTGCCAGCAGCTTCGGGGACAGGGACTATGGCTACACCTTC